Following are 27 T cell receptor beta chains from one sample sequenced in a study of identical twins. TCRdb itself ran the 5' RACE reads through MiXCR, one entry per CDR3 protein. The sample contains 750,000 to 950,000 distinct CDR3 sequences, 12% of which appear only once. These data also featured in a second study, about yellow fever vaccine responses in identical twins.

The sequencing sample was made of PBMCs. These receptors all come from a woman aged 18 to 35 in good health.

A few counts support this clonotype. The rearrangement joins TRBV18 to TRBJ2-7; D gene uncertain. Germline CDR1 KGHSH, CDR2 LQKENI. CDR3 size: 13 residues. The germline V and J ends were trimmed by 2 bases and 4 bases, with 9 bases remaining between them. The CDR3 DNA is TGTGCCAGCTCACCATTCAGCACGTACGAGCAGTACTTC. It yields the protein CASSPFSTYEQYF.

The table lists this clonotype with many counts. V usage is TRBV20-1 and J usage is TRBJ1-2; D gene unclear. CDR1 and CDR2 (germline): DFQATT, SNEGSKA (reference sequence). Trimming left V 5 bases short and J 4 bases short, with 11 bases between. This CDR3 spans 12 amino acids. The CDR3 sequence: CSALEGFYGYTF. The CDR3 DNA is TGCAGTGCTCTAGAGGGCTTCTATGGCTACACCTTC.

This clonotype was found a few times. The J gene is TRBJ1-2, the V gene TRBV15; no clear D gene. Germline loops: CDR1 LNHNV, CDR2 YYDKDF (reference sequence). Trimming shortened V by 0 bases and J by 4 bases, and 6 bases separated the two germline ends. The length of the CDR3 is 13 residues. The CDR3 region has the DNA TGTGCCACCAGCAGAGAATCCCCCTATGGCTACACCTTC. Amino acids: CATSRESPYGYTF.

This chain connects TRBV5-1 to TRBJ1-4, with D possibly being TRBD1 (6 bases). The germline CDR1 and CDR2 sequences are SGHRS and YFSETQ. This CDR3 is 15 amino acids long. Trimming pared 1 base from V and 4 bases from J, leaving 11 bases between. The CDR3 sequence: CASSLSQGNNEKLFF. The CDR3 nucleotides read TGCGCCAGCAGCTTGAGCCAGGGGAATAATGAAAAACTGTTTTTT.

The genes are TRBV28 and TRBJ2-7; no firm D call. V dropped 7 bases and J dropped 2 bases, with 12 bases sitting between them. The CDR3 loop spans 13 amino acids. Germline lookup yields CDR1 MDHEN and CDR2 SYDVKM. The CDR3 DNA sequence: TGTGCCAGCACATCAGCCGCGACCTACGAGCAGTACTTC. Protein: CASTSAATYEQYF.

The chain employs TRBV27 and TRBJ2-7; TRBD2 aligns across 7 bases. Trimming took 6 bases from V and 2 from J; bases not matched to a gene: 10. Looked up from germline, CDR1 is MNHEY and CDR2 is SMNVEV (reference sequence). CDR3 length: 15 amino acids. The CDR3: CASSLGRGFTYEQYF. In DNA form, the CDR3 reads TGTGCCAGCAGCCTAGGGCGGGGGTTTACCTACGAGCAGTACTTC.

This chain joins TRBV27 and TRBJ2-3; TRBD2 matches at 12 bases. Germline assignment: CDR1 MNHEY and CDR2 SMNVEV (reference sequence). Trimming took 1 base from V and 3 from J; bases not matched to a gene: 8. The CDR3 spans 18 residues. The CDR3 is CASSLWPSGRAGTDTQYF. As DNA, the CDR3 is TGTGCCAGCAGTTTATGGCCTAGCGGGAGGGCCGGGACAGATACGCAGTATTTT.

This rearrangement joins TRBV12-3 or TRBV12-4 to TRBJ2-5; D is ambiguous. Trimming removed 5 bases from V and 7 bases from J, with 17 bases in between. The CDR3 is 14 amino acids. CDR3 in DNA: TGTGCCAGCAGTATAGAGAATGCCGCGAGGACCCAGTACTTC. Amino acid sequence: CASSIENAARTQYF.

The rearrangement uses TRBV10-2 and TRBJ2-7, with unresolved D. This CDR3 region has 14 residues. Per the germline V gene, CDR1 is WSHSY and CDR2 is SAAADI. Trimming cost V 10 bases and J 4 bases, with 20 bases left between them. The CDR3 region is CATIPGPTFYEQYV. CDR3 nucleotides: TGCGCCACCATCCCAGGCCCGACCTTTTACGAGCAGTACGTC.

This clonotype was detected only a few times. This chain links TRBV24-1 with TRBJ2-1; 13 nucleotides agree with TRBD2. The V gene's germline CDR1 is KGHDR and CDR2 SFDVKD. The CDR3 runs to 13 residues. Trimming took 9 bases from V and 7 from J; bases not matched to a gene: 2. The CDR3 sequence is CATGLAGVNEQFF. CDR3 nucleotides: TGTGCCACCGGACTAGCGGGAGTAAATGAGCAGTTCTTC.

This clonotype appeared a few times. This sequence joins TRBV6-5 and TRBJ1-1; the match to TRBD1 covers 10 bases. CDR3 length: 14 amino acids. V was pared by 10 bases and J by 5 bases, with 10 bases of the junction left unmatched. Per the germline V gene, CDR1 is MNHEY and CDR2 is SVGAGI. The CDR3 nucleotides are TGTGCCACCGGTTGGACAGGGGGTTATACTGAAGCTTTCTTT. It specifies CATGWTGGYTEAFF.

The chain recombines TRBV7-2 with TRBJ2-5; 10 bases are a match to TRBD1. Trimming removed 7 bases from V and 5 bases from J; junction bases left unmatched: 10. CDR3 length: 15 residues. The germline gives CDR1 SGHTA, CDR2 FQGNSA. CDR3 sequence (DNA): TGTGCCAGCACAACGGACAGGGGGTTCGGGGAGACCCAGTACTTC. It yields the protein CASTTDRGFGETQYF.

This clonotype was observed many times. The chain uses TRBV7-8 and TRBJ2-1; D may be TRBD2 (5 bases). The CDR3 has 13 residues. Trimming removed 8 bases at V and 2 bases at J, with 10 bases between. Germline V gene data show CDR1 as SGHVS and CDR2 as FQNEAQ. CDR3 sequence (DNA): TGTGCCAGCGTTACTAGTACCTACAATGAGCAGTTCTTC. Translating it yields CASVTSTYNEQFF.

This clonotype showed up just a few times. The chain has TRBV7-9 and TRBJ2-1, with D unresolved. Trimming removed 0 bases at V and 9 bases at J, with 15 bases between. CDR3 length: 15 residues. Per germline, CDR1 SEHNR and CDR2 FQNEAQ (reference sequence). CDR3 in amino acids: CASSLAGSQTSEQFF. DNA of the CDR3: TGTGCCAGCAGCTTAGCGGGTTCCCAAACCAGTGAGCAGTTCTTC.

The sample holds a few counts of this clonotype. The chain couples TRBV7-9 to TRBJ1-2; D ambiguous. Germline V lookup: CDR1 SEHNR, CDR2 FQNEAQ (reference sequence). There are 12 residues in the CDR3. Trimming took 5 bases from V and 5 from J, leaving 9 bases between them. The CDR3 here is CASSLKTYGYTF. Here the CDR3 DNA reads TGTGCCAGCAGCCTTAAGACGTATGGCTACACCTTC.

The V call is TRBV10-2, the J call TRBJ2-5; 10 bases are a match to TRBD2. With 4 bases clipped from V and 6 bases from J, the junction kept 14 bases outside the gene matches. CDR3 length: 17 amino acids. Germline V gene lookup returns CDR1 WSHSY and CDR2 SAAADI. The CDR3 DNA sequence: TGCGCCAGCAGTGTGGTAGGGGATAGCGGGGGGAAAAAGACCCAGTACTTC. Encoded protein: CASSVVGDSGGKKTQYF.

The rearrangement links TRBV12-3 or TRBV12-4 to TRBJ2-5; unclear D gene. Trimming removed 3 bases from V and 5 bases from J, with 13 bases in between. The CDR3 sequence is 14 residues long. CDR3 protein: CASSFRTPEETQYF. The CDR3 region has the DNA TGTGCCAGCAGTTTCAGAACTCCCGAGGAGACCCAGTACTTC.

V is TRBV5-1 and J is TRBJ2-2; 7 bases align to TRBD2. V was pared by 4 bases and J by 4 bases, with 10 bases of the junction left unmatched. CDR3 length: 16 residues. Germline V CDR1 and CDR2: SGHRS, YFSETQ. The CDR3 coding sequence is TGCGCCAGCAGCCCCCCCTTTGCGGGAGTCACCGGGGAGCTGTTTTTT. As protein: CASSPPFAGVTGELFF.

This clonotype was recorded a few times. The chain uses TRBV6-1 and TRBJ2-1; D is possibly TRBD2 (5 bases). V was trimmed by 3 bases and J by 5 bases, leaving 17 bases between them. Germline CDR1 MNHNS, CDR2 SASEGT. The CDR3 runs to 16 residues. The DNA for the CDR3 is TGTGCCAGCAGTGAGACACCACTAGAGTCGGACAATGAGCAGTTCTTC. Translating gives CASSETPLESDNEQFF.

This clonotype was recorded many times. This sequence joins TRBV20-1 and TRBJ1-6; 7 bases are shared with TRBD1. This CDR3 is 14 amino acids long. Germline V gene sequence: CDR1 DFQATT, CDR2 SNEGSKA (reference sequence). The ends lost 5 bases at V and 4 bases at J; junction bases unmatched: 5. CDR3 residues: CSAPGGQYNSPLHF. As DNA, the CDR3 is TGCAGTGCTCCCGGGGGACAGTATAATTCACCCCTCCACTTT.

This clonotype appeared a few times. The chain is built from TRBV5-1 and TRBJ2-1; maybe TRBD1 (6 bases). Germline lookup yields CDR1 SGHRS and CDR2 YFSETQ. The CDR3 sequence is 20 residues long. The V gene lost 0 bases and the J gene lost 1 base, with 23 bases spanning the gap. CDR3 DNA: TGCGCCAGCAGCTTGGTAAGATCCGGGACAAGAAAGCTATCCTACAATGAGCAGTTCTTC. Translating it yields CASSLVRSGTRKLSYNEQFF.

J is TRBJ2-7 and V is TRBV20-1; D gene ambiguous. This CDR3 has 13 amino acids. Trimming cost V 7 bases and J 3 bases, with 16 bases left between them. In germline, CDR1 is DFQATT, CDR2 SNEGSKA (reference sequence). CDR3 loop: CSGSGLGNYEQYF. The CDR3, as DNA: TGCAGTGGTAGTGGTCTGGGAAACTACGAGCAGTACTTC.

The chain has TRBV12-3 or TRBV12-4 and TRBJ1-2; tentatively, D is TRBD1 (5 bases). Trimming took off 2 bases at V and 4 bases at J, with 11 bases between the two ends. CDR3 length: 14 amino acids. DNA of the CDR3: TGTGCCAGCAGTTTACTCGGGGGATCCTATGGCTACACCTTC. Translated, it gives CASSLLGGSYGYTF.

This clonotype was picked up a small number of times. The CDR3 here is CATSRDRQALGKNIQYF. In nucleotides, the CDR3 is TGTGCCACCAGCAGAGACAGACAGGCCTTGGGCAAAAACATTCAGTACTTC. The chain has TRBV15 and TRBJ2-4, with D perhaps matching TRBD1 (6 bases). The germline gives CDR1 LNHNV, CDR2 YYDKDF (reference sequence). This CDR3 spans 17 amino acids. V was trimmed by 0 bases and J by 3 bases, leaving 15 bases between them.

This clonotype has only a few counts. The J gene is TRBJ2-7, the V gene TRBV28; TRBD1 agrees at 7 bases. V lost 7 bases to trimming and J lost 10 bases; unmatched junction nucleotides: 13. The CDR3 has 13 residues. Germline V gene lookup returns CDR1 MDHEN and CDR2 SYDVKM. CDR3 region: CASTEHGDSSQYF. CDR3 DNA sequence: TGTGCCAGCACCGAACACGGGGACAGCTCTCAGTACTTC. Full variable domain (remainder filled in from reference TRBV28 and TRBJ2-7): DVKVTQSSRYLVKRTGEKVFLECVQDMDHENMFWYRQDPGLGLRLIYFSYDVKMKEKGDIPEGYSVSREKKERFSLILESASTNQTSMYLCASTEHGDSSQYFGPGTRLTVT.

V gene TRBV11-2 combines with J gene TRBJ2-1; D may be TRBD2 (6 bases). This CDR3 contains 12 residues. V was trimmed by 3 bases and J by 10 bases, leaving 10 bases between them. From germline, CDR1 is SGHAT and CDR2 FQNNGV. The CDR3 region has the DNA TGTGCCAGCAGCTTCACTAGCCAAGAGCAGTTCTTC. This encodes CASSFTSQEQFF.

This clonotype was picked up a small number of times. The J gene is TRBJ1-1, the V gene TRBV12-3 or TRBV12-4; D is unresolved. Trimming removed 3 bases at V and 3 bases at J, with 8 bases between. The CDR3 is 13 residues long. In DNA form, the CDR3 reads TGTGCCAGCAGTTTTCGCCCTTACACTGAAGCTTTCTTT. It codes for CASSFRPYTEAFF.